The present T cell receptor (beta chain) was sequenced within a study of T cell repertoires in cytomegalovirus infection. Study-wide context: It was the public TCR beta signatures that indicated both CMV infection and matching HLA type. Study-wide results and caveats: It was HLA-C-restricted CMV-specific TCR beta clonotypes that dominated the response ex vivo.

In TCRdb, the reads were re-called with MiXCR into one record per CDR3 protein. Of 450,000 to 550,000 distinct CDR3 sequences in the sample, more than 15% were seen once. V lost 3 bases, J lost 3 bases, and 11 bases lay in between. Germline V gives CDR1 MDHEN, CDR2 SYDVKM. This CDR3 has 14 residues. Concerning this clonotype itself: The antigen remains unidentified.

The rearrangement links TRBV28 to TRBJ1-1; D uncertain. The sample comprised CD8+ T cells from PBMCs. This TCR was sampled from a human donor in good health (CMV status not recorded). Some clones in this sample may be carry-over from other donors' samples. The CDR3 coding sequence is TGTGCCAGCAGTTTGGTCAGGAGGGACACTGAAGCTTTCTTT. Protein: CASSLVRRDTEAFF.